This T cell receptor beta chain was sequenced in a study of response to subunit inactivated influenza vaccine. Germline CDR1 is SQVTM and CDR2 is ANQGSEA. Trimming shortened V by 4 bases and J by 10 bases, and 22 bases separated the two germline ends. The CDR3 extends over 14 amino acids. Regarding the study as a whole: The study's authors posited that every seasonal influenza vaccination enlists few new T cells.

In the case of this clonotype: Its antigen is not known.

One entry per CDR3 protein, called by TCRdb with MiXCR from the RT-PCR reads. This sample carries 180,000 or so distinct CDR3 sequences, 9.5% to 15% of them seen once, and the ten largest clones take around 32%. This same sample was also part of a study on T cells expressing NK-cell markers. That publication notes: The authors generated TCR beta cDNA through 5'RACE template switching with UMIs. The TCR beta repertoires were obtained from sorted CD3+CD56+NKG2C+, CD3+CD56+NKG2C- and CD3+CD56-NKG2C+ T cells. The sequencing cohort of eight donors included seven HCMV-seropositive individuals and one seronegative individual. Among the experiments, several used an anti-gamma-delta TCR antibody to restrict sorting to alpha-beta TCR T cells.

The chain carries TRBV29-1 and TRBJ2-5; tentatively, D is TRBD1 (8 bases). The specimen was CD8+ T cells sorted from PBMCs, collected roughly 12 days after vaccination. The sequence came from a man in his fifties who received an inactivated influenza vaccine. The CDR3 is CSVGGGQVPRDQYF. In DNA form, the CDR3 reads TGCAGCGTTGGGGGGGGACAGGTTCCCCGGGACCAGTACTTC.